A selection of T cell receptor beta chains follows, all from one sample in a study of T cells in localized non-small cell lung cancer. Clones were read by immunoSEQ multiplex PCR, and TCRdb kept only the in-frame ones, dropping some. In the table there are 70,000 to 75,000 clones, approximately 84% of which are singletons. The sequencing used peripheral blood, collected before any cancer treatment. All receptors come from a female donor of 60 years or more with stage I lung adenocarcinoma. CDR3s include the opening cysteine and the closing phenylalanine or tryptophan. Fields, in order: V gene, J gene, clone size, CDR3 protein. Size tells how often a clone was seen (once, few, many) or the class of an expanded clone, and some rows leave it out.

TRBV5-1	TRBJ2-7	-	CASSLTSGVGYEQYF
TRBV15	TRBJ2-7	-	CATSRDLGSGAAKGNF
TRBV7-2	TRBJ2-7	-	CASSSRLAGTAYEQYF
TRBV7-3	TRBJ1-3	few	CASSLGVGYSSGNTIYF
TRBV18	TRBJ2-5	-	CASSPQVANPQETQYF
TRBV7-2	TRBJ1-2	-	CASSLGQFRYGYTF
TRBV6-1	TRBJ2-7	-	CASSEGGFLYEQYF
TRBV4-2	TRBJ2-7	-	CASSQDGTGINYEQYF
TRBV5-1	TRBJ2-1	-	CASSLAGLSSYNEQFF
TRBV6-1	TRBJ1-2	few	CASMLDTGGDYGYTF
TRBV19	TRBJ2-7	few	CASSMSSGRVSYEQYF
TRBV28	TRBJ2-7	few	CASRRLAISYEQYF
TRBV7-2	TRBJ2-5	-	CASSFYGGRSQETQYF
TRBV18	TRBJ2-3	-	CASSPFRTSGGADTQYF
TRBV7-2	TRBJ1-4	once	CASSPGASNEKLFF
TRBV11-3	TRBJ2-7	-	CASSTQRDTEQYF
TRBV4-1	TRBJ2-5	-	CASSQLAGVKETQYF
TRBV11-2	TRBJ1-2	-	CASSLDAANYGYTF
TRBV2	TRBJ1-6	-	CASSEEGAPGSPLHF
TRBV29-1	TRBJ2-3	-	CSVLAVPSTDTQYF
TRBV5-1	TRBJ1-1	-	CASSRNTEAFF
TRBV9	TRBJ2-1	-	CASSWGLTNSYNEQFF